Shown below are 22 T cell receptor beta chains from a single sample sequenced in a study of T-cell reconstitution after alpha-beta-depleted transplantation in children. Unique molecular identifiers were built into the TCRbeta library. MiXCR, run by TCRdb on the PCR reads, gives a single entry per CDR3 protein. The data contain about 640,000 distinct CDR3 sequences, 16% of them singletons. This specimen was PBMCs from the stem cell graft donor, taken from the stem cell graft. The receptor set was obtained from a human donor who donated a stem cell graft to a child with acute myeloid leukemia.

This clonotype was counted many times. The chain couples TRBV7-9 to TRBJ1-1, with 7 bases lining up with TRBD1. CDR1 SEHNR and CDR2 FQNEAQ come from the germline V gene (reference sequence). The CDR3 runs 12 residues. V lost 5 bases, J lost 6 bases, and 3 bases stayed unmatched. The CDR3 is CASSQGDAEAFF. CDR3 nucleotides: TGTGCCAGCAGCCAGGGGGACGCTGAAGCTTTCTTT. The variable domain in full, with the rest retrieved from reference TRBV7-9 and TRBJ1-1, is DTGVSQNPRHKITKRGQNVTFRCDPISEHNRLYWYRQTLGQGPEFLTYFQNEAQLEKSRLLSDRFSAERPKGSFSTLEIQRTEQGDSAMYLCASSQGDAEAFFGQGTRLTVV.

This clonotype was detected many times. V usage is TRBV7-2 and J usage is TRBJ2-7; D remains unclear. The V and J ends lost 3 bases and 0 bases respectively, with 6 bases between them. Germline CDR1 SGHTA, CDR2 FQGNSA. This CDR3 is built from 13 residues. DNA for the CDR3: TGTGCCAGCAGCTTTGGGGTCTCCTACGAGCAGTACGTC. Residues: CASSFGVSYEQYV.

This clonotype turned up a few times. The chain has TRBV6-1 and TRBJ2-4, with 7 bases identical to TRBD2. CDR3 length: 13 amino acids. CDR1 is MNHNS and CDR2 is SASEGT in the germline V gene. Trimming took 10 bases from V and 3 from J; bases not matched to a gene: 6. The CDR3 region is CATTRGDKNIQYF. The CDR3 nucleotides read TGTGCCACTACCCGGGGGGACAAAAACATTCAGTACTTC.

This clonotype was recorded many times. The gene calls are TRBV7-3 and TRBJ2-3; TRBD2 agrees at 12 bases. With 6 bases clipped from V and 1 base from J, the junction kept 5 bases outside the gene matches. Germline V lookup: CDR1 SGHTA, CDR2 FQGTGA. This CDR3 is built from 16 residues. The CDR3: CASSPRLAGGTDTQYF. For the CDR3, the DNA is TGTGCCAGCAGTCCCCGACTAGCGGGGGGCACAGATACGCAGTATTTT. The whole variable domain, remainder taken from reference TRBV7-3 and TRBJ2-3, is GAGVSQTPSNKVTEKGKYVELRCDPISGHTALYWYRQSLGQGPEFLIYFQGTGAADDSGLPNDRFFAVRPEGSVSTLKIQRTERGDSAVYLCASSPRLAGGTDTQYFGPGTRLTVL.

This clonotype has only a few counts. This rearrangement joins TRBV6-5 to TRBJ1-3, with a tentative D call TRBD1 (5 bases). Germline CDR1 reads MNHEY; CDR2 reads SVGAGI. CDR3 length: 16 amino acids. Trimming cost V 1 base and J 5 bases, with 15 bases left between them. The CDR3 spells CASSYFNRQGRNTIYF. For the CDR3, the DNA is TGTGCCAGCAGTTACTTTAATCGGCAGGGAAGAAACACCATATATTTT.

The chain couples TRBV10-3 to TRBJ2-2; weak D call: TRBD2 (6 bases). V was pared by 6 bases and J by 6 bases, with 14 bases between. Germline CDR1 is ENHRY and CDR2 is SYGVKD. This CDR3 contains 14 residues. The CDR3 reads CAIRRDSAAGELFF. Written as DNA, the CDR3 is TGTGCCATCAGAAGGGACTCAGCCGCCGGGGAGCTGTTTTTT.

V and J are TRBV7-2 and TRBJ2-3; D remains unclear. V was clipped by 5 bases and J by 2 bases, with 14 bases between them. The CDR3 is 15 amino acids. CDR1 and CDR2 (germline): SGHTA, FQGNSA. This CDR3 reads CASSPGRISTDTQYF. CDR3 in DNA: TGTGCCAGCAGCCCCGGGCGGATCTCCACAGATACGCAGTATTTT.

The chain recombines TRBV28 with TRBJ2-1; 8 bases match TRBD2. This CDR3 has 18 residues. Germline lookup yields CDR1 MDHEN and CDR2 SYDVKM. The J segment lost 7 bases and the V segment lost 2 bases, leaving 16 bases of the junction unmatched. CDR3: CASSLRSVAGGQSNEQFF. The CDR3 coding sequence is TGTGCCAGCAGTTTACGCTCTGTGGCGGGGGGTCAGAGTAATGAGCAGTTCTTC.

This clonotype was detected a few times. The gene calls are TRBV20-1 and TRBJ2-1; TRBD2 matches 11 bases. The ends lost 0 bases at V and 5 bases at J; junction bases unmatched: 6. Germline CDR1 and CDR2: DFQATT and SNEGSKA (reference sequence). The CDR3 runs to 16 residues. DNA of the CDR3: TGCAGTGCTAGAGATCCCCTAGCGGGGGGAAACAATGAGCAGTTCTTC. As protein: CSARDPLAGGNNEQFF.

This clonotype showed up just a few times. This chain uses TRBV5-1 with TRBJ1-4, with D maybe TRBD1 (6 bases). The germline CDR1 and CDR2 sequences are SGHRS and YFSETQ. V was pared by 3 bases and J by 5 bases, with 26 bases between. CDR3 size: 19 residues. The CDR3 protein is CASSSYYGPDSVVNEKLFF. The CDR3 region has the DNA TGCGCCAGCAGCTCTTACTATGGGCCGGACAGCGTGGTGAATGAAAAACTGTTTTTT.

The chain has TRBV7-2 and TRBJ2-1, with a possible D match to TRBD2 (6 bases). The CDR3 totals 15 residues. Trimming took off 5 bases at V and 10 bases at J, with 21 bases between the two ends. Germline V lookup: CDR1 SGHTA, CDR2 FQGNSA. The DNA of the CDR3 is TGTGCCAGCAGCCTCGGGACTTCTCCGGGGGAAGAGCAGTTCTTC. This gives the protein CASSLGTSPGEEQFF.

Many counts were recorded for this clonotype. The chain carries TRBV7-8 and TRBJ2-7; 8 bases agree with TRBD1. Germline CDR1 is SGHVS and CDR2 is FQNEAQ. The J segment lost 5 bases and the V segment lost 4 bases, leaving 4 bases of the junction unmatched. The CDR3 runs to 13 residues. CDR3 protein: CASSSTGDHEQYF. CDR3 sequence (DNA): TGTGCCAGCAGCTCGACAGGGGACCACGAGCAGTACTTC.

This chain joins TRBV15 and TRBJ2-5; D might be TRBD2 (6 bases). Germline V lookup: CDR1 LNHNV, CDR2 YYDKDF (reference sequence). V was pared by 1 base and J by 5 bases, with 11 bases between. CDR3 length: 14 residues. The CDR3 coding sequence is TGTGCCACCAGCAGAGGGGCTAGCGACGAGACCCAGTACTTC. This gives the protein CATSRGASDETQYF.

This rearrangement joins TRBV3-1 to TRBJ2-5, with D perhaps given as TRBD1 or TRBD2 (5 bases each). Between the trimmed V and J ends, which lost 2 bases and 2 bases, there was a span of 12 bases. The CDR3 spans 15 residues. Germline CDR1 reads LGHDT; CDR2 reads YNNKEL (reference sequence). CDR3 amino acids: CASSQTGTAQETQYF. The CDR3 DNA sequence: TGTGCCAGCAGCCAAACCGGGACGGCACAAGAGACCCAGTACTTC.

In its sample, this clonotype was seen many times. The genes are TRBV20-1 and TRBJ2-2, with D possibly being TRBD2 (6 bases). V shed 0 bases and J shed 6 bases, with 11 bases lying between them. CDR3 length: 14 residues. Germline CDR1 reads DFQATT; CDR2 reads SNEGSKA (reference sequence). CDR3 bases: TGCAGTGCTAGAGACCAGGGAGGTCCCGGGGAGCTGTTTTTT. Translated, it gives CSARDQGGPGELFF.

The chain links TRBV5-6 to TRBJ2-5, with 8 bases identical to TRBD2. The CDR3 length is 17 residues. Germline V gene lookup returns CDR1 SGHDT and CDR2 YYEEEE. The trim removed 5 bases at V and 2 bases at J, leaving 14 bases unmatched. The CDR3 nucleotides are TGTGCCAGCAGTCGGGCGCATAGCGGGGCATCACAAGAGACCCAGTACTTC. Residues: CASSRAHSGASQETQYF.

This clonotype was seen many times. The rearrangement links TRBV5-1 to TRBJ2-7; TRBD2 agrees at 7 bases. The germline V gene has CDR1 SGHRS and CDR2 YFSETQ. The CDR3 is 14 residues long. The V segment lost 2 bases and the J segment 5 bases; nucleotides outside the gene matches: 7. The CDR3 is CASSFFEAGHEQYF. The CDR3 nucleotides read TGCGCCAGCAGCTTTTTTGAAGCGGGGCACGAGCAGTACTTC.

The rearrangement uses TRBV20-1 and TRBJ2-3; D unresolved. The V end lost 0 bases, the J end lost 7 bases, and 8 bases lay between the germline ends. CDR1 and CDR2 from the germline V gene are DFQATT and SNEGSKA (reference sequence). The length of the CDR3 is 12 residues. This chain's CDR3 is CSARDPRNTQYF. As DNA, the CDR3 is TGCAGTGCTAGAGATCCGCGGAATACGCAGTATTTT.

The sample holds a few counts of this clonotype. The V call is TRBV7-9, the J call TRBJ1-3; no firm D call. Per germline, CDR1 SEHNR and CDR2 FQNEAQ (reference sequence). The length of the CDR3 is 14 residues. Trimming took 5 bases from V and 1 from J, leaving 9 bases between them. For the CDR3, the DNA is TGTGCCAGCAGCCGTGGACCATCTGGAAACACCATATATTTT. Its translation: CASSRGPSGNTIYF.

The CDR3 spells CASSLNKEAFF. CDR3 DNA sequence: TGTGCCAGCAGCTTAAATAAAGAAGCTTTCTTT. The chain recombines TRBV11-2 with TRBJ1-1, with D uncertain. V was pared by 2 bases and J by 8 bases, with 6 bases between. The CDR3 runs 11 residues. Germline CDR1 and CDR2: SGHAT and FQNNGV.

The table lists this clonotype with a count of one. This may arise from a read error, as a much more abundant clone is one base away. The chain carries TRBV2 and TRBJ1-2; D call uncertain. This CDR3 contains 11 residues. Germline V gives CDR1 SNHLY, CDR2 FYNNEI. V was clipped by 7 bases and J by 2 bases, with 5 bases between them. The CDR3 spells CASTWNYGYTF. The CDR3 region has the DNA TGTGCCAGCACCTGGAACTATGGCTACACCTTC.

This clonotype showed up just once. A much larger clone is a single base away; this may be a read error. This likely comes from a read error, as the CDR3 has no conserved phenylalanine or tryptophan at its end. The J gene is TRBJ2-3, the V gene TRBV20-1; 12 nucleotides agree with TRBD2. V lost 4 bases, J lost 5 bases, and 10 bases stayed unmatched. The CDR3 loop spans 16 amino acids. CDR1 and CDR2 (germline): DFQATT, SNEGSKA (reference sequence). CDR3 DNA sequence: TGCAGTGCTATCCCCTCTAGCGGGGGGGCCGGAGATACGCAGTATTCT. Its translation: CSAIPSSGGAGDTQYS.